The entry below gives a single T cell receptor (beta chain) sequence along with its context. Antigen: not known. The data were obtained in a study of T cell responses to AZD1222 COVID-19 vaccine. Whole-study results and caveats: White British ancestry dominated among donors, who included more females, and clonal diversity was possibly underestimated. Spike was spanned by vaccine-associated CD4 TCRs, which were dominant at 160-218 and 743-854. The repertoires were collected only after the peak T cell response.

Sequencing was performed with immunoSEQ multiplex PCR; in TCRdb, only in-frame clones are kept and a portion is missing. This table has fewer than 120,000 clones, approximately 90% appearing once. Trimming left V 6 bases short and J 1 base short, with 10 bases between. Germline V gene lookup returns CDR1 SNHLY and CDR2 FYNNEI. The CDR3 covers 14 residues. Sample: peripheral blood, taken 28 days after the second AZD1222 dose. V is TRBV2 and J is TRBJ1-5; D remains unclear. This TCR was sampled from an adult who received the AZD1222 COVID-19 vaccine. The CDR3 region is CASRAGESNQPQHF. CDR3 sequence (DNA): TGTGCCAGCAGGGCCGGGGAAAGCAATCAGCCCCAGCATTTT.